The sample holds a few counts of the clone carrying this T cell receptor beta chain. The antigen is unknown. The entry originates in a study of Ad26.COV2.S vaccination and SARS-CoV-2 variants. In the study overall: Once, or twice with 56 days between doses, Ad26.COV2.S was given intramuscularly. Study observations and caveats: Vaccine recipients posted higher spike-specific TCR breadth than their placebo counterparts. Vaccinees reportedly had broad spike-specific CD8+ and CD4+ T cell responses.

V dropped 5 bases and J dropped 6 bases, with 25 bases sitting between them. CDR3 length: 17 amino acids. From germline, CDR1 is MNHNY and CDR2 SVGAGI (reference sequence). TCRdb's table, derived via immunoSEQ multiplex PCR, lists solely in-frame clones and lacks some. The sample lists 300,000 to 500,000 clones; 70% to 90% were seen once. Documented treatment: around 19 received Ad26.COV2.S at low or high dose, single or two shots; about 5 received placebo; per-sample allocation not given. Sampling was performed 63 days after the first vaccine or placebo injection. The V call is TRBV6-6, the J call TRBJ1-2; maybe TRBD1 (6 bases). The sequence derives from a person between 18 and 59 years old who received the Ad26.COV2.S COVID-19 vaccine or a placebo. The sequencing used peripheral blood, collected in a trial of Ad26.COV2.S vaccine versus placebo. The CDR3 nucleotides read TGTGCCAGCAGTCTTTCGGGGGCCCCCGCGGCCAAAGATGGCTACACCTTC. It yields the protein CASSLSGAPAAKDGYTF.